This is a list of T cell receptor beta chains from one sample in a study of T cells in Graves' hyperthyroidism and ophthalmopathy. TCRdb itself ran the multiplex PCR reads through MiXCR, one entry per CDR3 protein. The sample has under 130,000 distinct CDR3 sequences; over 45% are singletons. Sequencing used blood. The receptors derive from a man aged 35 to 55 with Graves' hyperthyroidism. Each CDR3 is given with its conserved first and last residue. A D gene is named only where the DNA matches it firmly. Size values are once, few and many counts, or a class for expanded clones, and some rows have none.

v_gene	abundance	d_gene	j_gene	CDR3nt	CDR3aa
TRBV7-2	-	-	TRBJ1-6	TGTGCCAGCAGCCTACCGGCACAGTCGAGCTCCTATAATTCACCCCTCCACTTT	CASSLPAQSSSYNSPLHF
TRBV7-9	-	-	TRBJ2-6	TGCGCCAGCAGCCGAGGAGGTGGGGCCAACGTCCTGACTTTC	CASSRGGGANVLTF
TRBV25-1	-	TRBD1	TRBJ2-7	TGTGCCAGCAGTGACACGACAGGGCCTGCTGAGCAGTACTTC	CASSDTTGPAEQYF
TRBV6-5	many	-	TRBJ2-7	TGTGCCAGCAGTTACTGGGACTCAACCTACGAGCAGTACTTC	CASSYWDSTYEQYF
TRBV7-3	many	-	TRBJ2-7	TGTGCCAGCAGCTTTGACAGAGGATACGAGCAGTACTTC	CASSFDRGYEQYF
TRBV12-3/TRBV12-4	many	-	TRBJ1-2	TGTGCCAGCAGTTTAGGCGCCACCCCTTATGGCTACACCTTC	CASSLGATPYGYTF
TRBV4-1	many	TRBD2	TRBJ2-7	TGCGCCAGCAGCCAACAGCACCGACTAGCGGGACGGTACGAGCAGTACTTC	CASSQQHRLAGRYEQYF
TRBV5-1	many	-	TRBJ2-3	TGCGCCAGCAGCCCGAGGGTTCAGCCAGATACGCAGTATTTT	CASSPRVQPDTQYF
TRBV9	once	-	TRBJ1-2	TGTGCCAGCAGAATACAGGGACTGGGGAACACCTTC	CASRIQGLGNTF
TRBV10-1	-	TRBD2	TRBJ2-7	TGCGCCAGCAGTGAGCCTAGGACCCAGCCCGGGAGGAGTCCGAGCTCCTACGAGCAGTACTTC	CASSEPRTQPGRSPSSYEQYF
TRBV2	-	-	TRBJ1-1	TGTGCCAGCAGGGGACTAGCGGTTCGGAACAATGAAGCTTTCTTT	CASRGLAVRNNEAFF
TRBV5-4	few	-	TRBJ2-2	TGTGCCAGCAGCCCTCCAACCGGGGTTTCCGGGGAGCTGTTTTTT	CASSPPTGVSGELFF
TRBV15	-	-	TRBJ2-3	TGTACCAACAGCGACCAAGGGGCTCGAGATACGCAGTATTTT	CTNSDQGARDTQYF
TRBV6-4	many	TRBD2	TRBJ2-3	TGTGCCAGCAGTGCCCCGACTAGCGGGAGAGCAGATACGCAGTATTTT	CASSAPTSGRADTQYF
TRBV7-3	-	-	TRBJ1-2	TGTGCCAGCAGCGGATCCCGGGACCGTCCCAACTATGGCTACACCTTC	CASSGSRDRPNYGYTF
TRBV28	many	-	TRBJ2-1	TGTGCCAGTGGGCTAAGTGGGACGAATGAGCAGTTCTTC	CASGLSGTNEQFF
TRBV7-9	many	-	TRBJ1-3	TGTGCCAGCAGCTTGGGCTCTGGAAACACCATATATTTT	CASSLGSGNTIYF
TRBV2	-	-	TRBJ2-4	TGTGCCAGCAGTGGGCAGGGTTTAGCCAAAAACATTCAGTACTTC	CASSGQGLAKNIQYF
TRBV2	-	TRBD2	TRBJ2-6	TGTGCCAGCAGAGACGGACTAGCGGGATACACCGGGGCCAACGTCCTGACTTTC	CASRDGLAGYTGANVLTF
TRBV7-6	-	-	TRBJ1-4	TGTGCCAGCAGCTCCACAGGCACTAATGAAAAACTGTTTTTT	CASSSTGTNEKLFF
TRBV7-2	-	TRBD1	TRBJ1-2	TGTGCCAGCAGCCCCCAGGACAGGGTCGGTTATGGCTACACCTTC	CASSPQDRVGYGYTF
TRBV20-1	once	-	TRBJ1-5	TGCAGTGCTTCTGGACTAGGAGGGGCTCGGTACAATCAGCCCCAGCATTTT	CSASGLGGARYNQPQHF
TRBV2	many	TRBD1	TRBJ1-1	TGTGCCAGCAGTGAGGGCAGGGGGTGGCCTGAAGCTTTCTTT	CASSEGRGWPEAFF
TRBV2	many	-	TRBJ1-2	TGTGCCAGCAGTGTTTCAGGGTCGGAAGGCTACACCTTC	CASSVSGSEGYTF
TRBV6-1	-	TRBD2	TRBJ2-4	TGTGCCAGCAGGCCGGGACTAGCGGGAGGGCGGGAAAACATTCAGTACTTC	CASRPGLAGGRENIQYF
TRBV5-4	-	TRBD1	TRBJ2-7	TGTGCCAGCAGCAGGGACAGGGACGAGCAGTACTTC	CASSRDRDEQYF
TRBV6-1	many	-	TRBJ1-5	TGTGCCAGCGCCGAATGGAATCAGCCCCAGCATTTT	CASAEWNQPQHF
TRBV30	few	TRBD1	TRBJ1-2	TGTGCCTACCATTGGGGGGGACAGGTCTATGGCTACACCTTC	CAYHWGGQVYGYTF